Listed below are T cell receptor beta chains from one sample, sequenced in a study of siplizumab effects on memory and regulatory T cells. Libraries were prepared by immunoSEQ multiplex PCR; TCRdb keeps only in-frame clonotypes and omits some of them. The profile covers 99,000 or so clones, with roughly 94% appearing a single time and 1% to 1.5% taken by the ten largest. Sequenced sample: non-Treg CD4+ T cells sorted from blood. Source of these receptors: a human donor in good health. The CDR3 runs from the conserved cysteine through the conserved F or W.

V gene | CDR3 protein
TRBV28 | CASSLGGSRSEQYF
TRBV6-1 | CASSVTTRGTDTQYF
TRBV5-6 | CASSLLGWRPEDTEAFF
TRBV4-1 | CASSQFGTDSNQPQHF
TRBV7-2 | CASSFSPAFNYGYTF
TRBV6-5 | CASSERRGWGYTF
TRBV11-3 | CASSLVGASWRSEQYF
TRBV30 | CAWSVYVGGDTDTQYF
TRBV30 | CAWKGEGGITDTQYF
TRBV5-6 | CASSFVAGEAFF
TRBV6-1 | CASSRDNAYEQYF
TRBV15 | CATSRGTGSAGELFF
TRBV7-9 | CASSTLFSSNEQFF
TRBV18 | CASSPQRGTEQYF
TRBV5-1 | CASSWGTTYGYTF
TRBV4-1 | CASSLGQGENYEQYF
TRBV9 | CASSVGVGTDTYEQYF
TRBV5-6 | CASSYGVGSVSSYEQYF
TRBV2 | CANSDRGLGNQPQHF
TRBV30 | CAWNEAFF
TRBV9 | CASSVEARDRWETQYF
TRBV28 | CASQSSGGNYGYTF
TRBV5-1 | CASSLGAGRGLEAFF
TRBV6-5 | CASRPGPNYGYTF
TRBV7-2 | CASSLGVGSNTEAFF
TRBV10-1 | CASSDLGTDTQYF
TRBV14 | CASSQLSGRRAYEQYF
TRBV7-3 | CASSRGSEQFF
TRBV6-1 | CASSLDIPIYNEQFF
TRBV4-1 | CASSQAPTAGELFF
TRBV30 | CAWARGIGQPQHF
TRBV6-5 | CASSSLRGEKLFF
TRBV7-2 | CASSLVGTGSYEQYF
TRBV6-5 | CASSTGVRGYGYTF
TRBV7-3 | CASSLTGARQETQYF
TRBV5-1 | CASSKGQGLYEQYF
TRBV27 | CASSLGRRGPYEQYF
TRBV7-9 | CASSRTGLNTEAFF
TRBV5-1 | CASRYKETQYF
TRBV5-1 | CASSLVGVNEQFF
TRBV7-9 | CASSLWGQGRRGTEAFF
TRBV28 | CASSSTSGSAIGQYF
TRBV7-9 | CASSFQRLAGGTDTQYF
TRBV30 | CAWRLTGELFF
TRBV28 | CASSLVIAGSGELFF
TRBV19 | CASKDRYYEQYF
TRBV6-1 | CASSRTRSYEQYF
TRBV11-2 | CASSLGGVYEQFF